The sequence of this T cell receptor beta chain was determined in a study of tumor-infiltrating lymphocytes in primary liver carcinoma. Constant-region priming of approximately 500 ng total RNA yielded TCR beta cDNA. Slightly modified ARM-PCR with three nested multiplex PCR rounds yielded TCR beta libraries. A C-beta reverse primer and TRBV1-TRBV30 forward primers served in each of the first two PCR rounds, at approximately 10 cycles apiece. TCRdb reanalysed the multiplex PCR reads using MiXCR and keeps one entry per CDR3 protein. The sample consists of approximately 120,000 distinct CDR3 sequences, approximately 64% of them appearing once. Between roughly 20 and 30 mg of unsorted bulk tissue served as the source from which RNA and DNA were co-extracted. CDR3 length: 14 amino acids. V lost 7 bases to trimming and J lost 2 bases, with 14 bases between them. Germline CDR1 is SGHVS and CDR2 is FQNEAQ.

This clonotype originated in a woman aged 60-75 years with primary liver carcinoma and hepatitis B virus infection. The V and J genes are TRBV7-8 and TRBJ2-5; D unclear. Material for sequencing was liver tumor tissue from sampling region 3. Sample subset: tumor region T3, left-lateral pole. The CDR3 DNA is TGTGCCAGCAACCACCTAGGACCGCAAGAGACCCAGTACTTC. It translates to CASNHLGPQETQYF. Full variable domain (rest looked up from reference TRBV7-8 and TRBJ2-5): GAGVSQSPRYKVAKRGQDVALRCDPISGHVSLFWYQQALGQGPEFLTYFQNEAQLDKSGLPSDRFFAERPEGSVSTLKIQRTQQEDSAVYLCASNHLGPQETQYFGPGTRLLVL.